This T cell receptor (beta chain) was sequenced for a study of blood T cell repertoires in COVID-19. The junction had 4 bases not matched to a gene; V was cut back by 0 bases and J by 4 bases. Germline lookup yields CDR1 SGDLS and CDR2 YYNGEE. The CDR3 length is 16 residues. Data came from immunoSEQ multiplex PCR; TCRdb stores just in-frame clones and leaves some out. The data show hundreds of thousands of clones, with around 89% seen just once and approximately 1.2% held by the top ten. Participant-reported clinical history was the basis for cohort assignment. Two negative PCRs, clearance, or symptom resolution were required of recovered Cohort 3 donors.

The rearrangement links TRBV9 to TRBJ2-2; TRBD2 matches 9 bases. The sequencing input was PBMCs or T cells enriched from blood (not recorded which). This receptor was taken from a man between 25 and 39 years old who had recovered from COVID-19. CDR3 in DNA: TGTGCCAGCAGCGTAGGACTAGCGGAAAGCACCGGGGAGCTGTTTTTT. It is translated as CASSVGLAESTGELFF.